The 16 T cell receptor beta chains reported below all come from one sample, sequenced in a study of beta chain features in type 1 diabetes (dated by TCRdb to the late 2010s). Overall study outcomes, separate from this receptor: Type 1 diabetes patients showed a moderate but significant shortening of TCRB CDR3 length in all four CD4+ subsets.

The method behind the library was the immunoSEQ multiplex PCR assay. The entire amount of isolated RNA was reverse transcribed using the High Capacity cDNA Reverse Transcription Kit, so the sequenced TCRB transcripts were expressed ones. In its TCRdb copy, this immuneACCESS table keeps in-frame sequences only and misses some clones. Where compared with another copy, unresolved V genes explain less than half of these, and the others have no known cause. This sample has approximately 270,000 clones in its table, and 13% to 15% of those were observed once. The ten top clones hold 0.015% to 0.02% of the sample. Their specific antigens are unknown. Sequencing was done on a sample of naive CD4+ T cells from blood. What this sample's cell subset or site label stands for: true naive CD4+ T cells. These receptors all stem from a man aged 30-40 years with type 1 diabetes.

The chain combines TRBV9 with TRBJ2-2, with 10 bases matching TRBD2. Trimming at V came to 0 bases and at J to 4 bases, leaving 6 bases not matched to a gene. The CDR3 totals 17 residues. The germline V gene encodes CDR1 SGDLS and CDR2 YYNGEE. Written as DNA, the CDR3 is TGTGCCAGCAGCGTAGTCGAATTAGCGGGAGGCACCGGGGAGCTGTTTTTT. Amino acid sequence: CASSVVELAGGTGELFF. Full variable domain (outside the CDR3, taken from reference TRBV9 and TRBJ2-2): DSGVTQTPKHLITATGQRVTLRCSPRSGDLSVYWYQQSLDQGLQFLIQYYNGEERAKGNILERFSAQQFPDLHSELNLSSLELGDSALYFCASSVVELAGGTGELFFGEGSRLTVL.

In this sample, this clone turned up a few times. V usage is TRBV15 and J usage is TRBJ2-3; a weak D match, TRBD1 (5 bases). Trimming left V 1 base short and J 14 bases short, with 13 bases between. This CDR3 is 12 amino acids long. Looked up from germline, CDR1 is LNHNV and CDR2 is YYDKDF (reference sequence). The CDR3 loop reads CATSRVSGKLYF. The CDR3, as DNA: TGTGCCACCAGCAGAGTGTCAGGGAAACTGTATTTT.

The rearrangement joins TRBV28 to TRBJ2-1, with 10 bases fitting TRBD1. V gave up 6 bases and J gave up 9 bases; unmatched junction bases: 2. This CDR3 region has 12 residues. Germline V gene sequence: CDR1 MDHEN, CDR2 SYDVKM. The CDR3 nucleotides are TGTGCCAGCAGGGGGGACAGGGGTGAGCAGTTCTTC. It specifies CASRGDRGEQFF.

This rearrangement joins TRBV2 to TRBJ1-1; D possibly corresponds to TRBD1 (5 bases). This CDR3 has 13 residues. Germline V gene lookup returns CDR1 SNHLY and CDR2 FYNNEI. V lost 6 bases and J lost 0, with 8 bases in between. The DNA of the CDR3 is TGTGCCAGCAGGCAGGGATTGAACACTGAAGCTTTCTTT. The encoded protein is CASRQGLNTEAFF. The full variable domain, rest sourced from reference TRBV2 and TRBJ1-1, is EPEVTQTPSHQVTQMGQEVILRCVPISNHLYFYWYRQILGQKVEFLVSFYNNEISEKSEIFDDQFSVERPDGSNFTLKIRSTKLEDSAMYFCASRQGLNTEAFFGQGTRLTVV.

This clone has just a few counts. The chain links TRBV9 to TRBJ2-3; 8 bases are a match to TRBD2. The length of the CDR3 is 14 residues. From germline, CDR1 is SGDLS and CDR2 YYNGEE. J lost 6 bases, V lost 3 bases, and 6 bases had no gene match. DNA for the CDR3: TGTGCCAGCAGCGGAGGACTAGCTGGTGATACGCAGTATTTT. Protein: CASSGGLAGDTQYF.

This clone was counted only a few times. This sequence joins TRBV5-1 and TRBJ2-2, with 10 positions matching TRBD2. This CDR3 has 14 amino acids. The V and J ends lost 7 bases and 3 bases, in that order; junction bases with no gene match: 3. From germline, CDR1 is SGHRS and CDR2 YFSETQ. The CDR3, as DNA: TGCGCCAGCGGACTAGCGGATTACACCGGGGAGCTGTTTTTT. It codes for CASGLADYTGELFF.

This clone turned up a few times. The rearrangement joins TRBV25-1 to TRBJ2-5, with 8 bases identical to TRBD1. Trimming cost V 2 bases and J 5 bases; bases outside gene matches: 4. The germline gives CDR1 MGHDK, CDR2 SYGVNS. The CDR3 contains 14 residues. CDR3 DNA: TGTGCCAGCAGTGAAGCAGGGGGCTTGGAGACCCAGTACTTC. It is translated as CASSEAGGLETQYF.

This clone was detected a few times. As DNA, the CDR3 is TGTGCCAGCAGCTTAGGGACTAGATTGGAGACCCAGTACTTC. This sequence encodes CASSLGTRLETQYF. The V call is TRBV9, the J call TRBJ2-5; 8 bases agree with TRBD2. The length of the CDR3 is 14 residues. V shed 4 bases, J shed 5 bases, and the junction held 7 bases outside the gene matches. Germline values: CDR1 SGDLS, CDR2 YYNGEE.

The rearrangement links TRBV6-1 to TRBJ1-1; D call uncertain. This CDR3 spans 12 amino acids. Trimming left V 4 bases short and J 10 bases short, with 13 bases between. Per the germline V gene, CDR1 is MNHNS and CDR2 is SASEGT. CDR3: CASSVERNAAFF. The CDR3 DNA reads TGTGCCAGCAGTGTAGAAAGAAACGCAGCTTTCTTT.

This clone has just a few counts. The chain joins TRBV30 to TRBJ2-7, with 14 bases that match TRBD2. Germline CDR1 GTSNPN, CDR2 SVGIG (reference sequence). This CDR3 comprises 16 residues. V shed 0 bases and J 3 bases; nucleotides not matched to a gene: 4. The CDR3 loop is CAWSVTSGRALYEQYF. CDR3 in DNA: TGTGCCTGGAGTGTGACTAGCGGGAGGGCCCTCTACGAGCAGTACTTC.

J is TRBJ2-7 and V is TRBV6-6; 7 positions agree with TRBD1. J gave up 2 bases and V 11 bases, and 6 bases lay outside the gene matches. The CDR3 has 12 amino acids. Germline V gene data show CDR1 as MNHNY and CDR2 as SVGAGI (reference sequence). The CDR3 coding sequence is TGTGCCGCGAAGGGGGCAGCCTACGAGCAGTACTTC. Translation: CAAKGAAYEQYF.

This clone was picked up a small number of times. V is TRBV11-3 and J is TRBJ2-3, with D maybe TRBD2 (6 bases). The CDR3 has 12 residues. The germline CDR1 and CDR2 sequences are SGHNT and YENEEA. V was clipped by 5 bases and J by 6 bases, with 9 bases between them. CDR3 coding DNA: TGTGCCAGCAGCCGAAGCGGGGATACGCAGTATTTT. It specifies CASSRSGDTQYF. Complete variable domain (other parts from reference TRBV11-3 and TRBJ2-3): EAGVVQSPRYKIIEKKQPVAFWCNPISGHNTLYWYLQNLGQGPELLIRYENEEAVDDSQLPKDRFSAERLKGVDSTLKIQPAELGDSAVYLCASSRSGDTQYFGPGTRLTVL.

This rearrangement joins TRBV14 to TRBJ2-3; TRBD2 aligns across 10 bases. J was trimmed by 4 bases and V by 0 bases; bases with no gene match: 7. Per germline, CDR1 SGHDN and CDR2 FVKESK. The CDR3 has 17 amino acids. The CDR3 sequence: CASSQDPAGGPADTQYF. CDR3 DNA sequence: TGTGCCAGCAGCCAAGACCCAGCGGGAGGGCCGGCAGATACGCAGTATTTT. Using reference TRBV14 and TRBJ2-3 for the parts outside the CDR3, the full variable domain is EAGVTQFPSHSVIEKGQTVTLRCDPISGHDNLYWYRRVMGKEIKFLLHFVKESKQDESGMPNNRFLAERTGGTYSTLKVQPAELEDSGVYFCASSQDPAGGPADTQYFGPGTRLTVL.

This chain joins TRBV5-1 and TRBJ2-2; maybe TRBD2 (5 bases). The CDR3 length is 15 residues. Germline CDR1 reads SGHRS; CDR2 reads YFSETQ. Trimming took 4 bases from V and 2 from J, leaving 12 bases between them. DNA for the CDR3: TGCGCCAGCAGCCAACGCGCGGGTAACACCGGGGAGCTGTTTTTT. Amino acid sequence: CASSQRAGNTGELFF.

In its sample, this clone was seen a few times. The rearrangement links TRBV5-1 to TRBJ1-1, with 8 bases aligning to TRBD1. The CDR3 consists of 15 residues. Germline trimming cut 3 bases from V and 0 bases from J; bases unmatched to any gene: 4. CDR1 is SGHRS, CDR2 YFSETQ, per germline. For the CDR3, the DNA is TGCGCCAGCAGCTCAGGGGGCCCGTTGAACACTGAAGCTTTCTTT. Its translation is CASSSGGPLNTEAFF.

J is TRBJ1-1 and V is TRBV7-3; D may be TRBD1 (5 bases). V dropped 2 bases and J dropped 1 base, with 8 bases sitting between them. This CDR3 spans 14 amino acids. Germline CDR1 reads SGHTA; CDR2 reads FQGTGA. CDR3 DNA: TGTGCCAGCAGCTTATCCGGGGGGAACACTGAAGCTTTCTTT. It translates to CASSLSGGNTEAFF.